One sample yielded the 18 T cell receptor beta chains listed below, sequenced in a study of HIV-infected patients and healthy controls. Using its own MiXCR run on the 5' RACE reads, TCRdb lists one record per CDR3 protein. The sample contains tens of thousands of distinct CDR3 sequences, about a fifth of which appear only once. Sequenced: CD4+ T cells from blood. The source of these receptors is a human donor in good health.

The DNA for the CDR3 is TGTGCCAGCAGGAGGACTAGCGGGGGGGCAACAGATACGCAGTATTTT. This gives the protein CASRRTSGGATDTQYF. This chain links TRBV12-3 or TRBV12-4 with TRBJ2-3; 15 bases line up with TRBD2. CDR3 size: 16 residues. V shed 6 bases, J shed 3 bases, and the junction held 4 bases outside the gene matches.

This chain links TRBV10-2 with TRBJ1-1, with a possible D match to TRBD1 (5 bases). Germline V gene lookup returns CDR1 WSHSY and CDR2 SAAADI. The CDR3 covers 15 residues. Between the trimmed V and J ends, which lost 10 bases and 0 bases, there was a span of 18 bases. The CDR3 loop reads CATRNGAVMNTEAFF. CDR3 DNA sequence: TGCGCCACCCGGAATGGGGCAGTCATGAACACTGAAGCTTTCTTT.

Within the sample, this clonotype is medium-sized. The rearrangement joins TRBV11-2 to TRBJ2-7; 10 bases are a match to TRBD2. V gave up 5 bases and J gave up 3 bases; unmatched junction bases: 7. Germline CDR1 and CDR2: SGHAT and FQNNGV. This CDR3 has 15 residues. CDR3 coding DNA: TGTGCCAGCAGCCTACACTCTAGCGGGAGCTACGAGCAGTACTTC. Protein product: CASSLHSSGSYEQYF.

This clonotype occurred a few times. The chain joins TRBV7-2 to TRBJ1-5; D gene uncertain. Trimming cost V 1 base and J 3 bases, with 13 bases left between them. Germline lookup yields CDR1 SGHTA and CDR2 FQGNSA. The CDR3 consists of 16 residues. CDR3: CASSLVAGVNNQPQHF. CDR3 coding DNA: TGTGCCAGCAGCTTAGTTGCGGGTGTAAACAATCAGCCCCAGCATTTT.

The V gene is TRBV19, the J gene TRBJ1-1; D remains ambiguous. This CDR3 region has 14 residues. From germline, CDR1 is LNHDA and CDR2 SQIVND (reference sequence). V gave up 6 bases and J gave up 1 base, with 12 bases separating them. CDR3 DNA: TGTGCCAGTAGACACCTTGGAGGGAACACTGAAGCTTTCTTT. Translation gives CASRHLGGNTEAFF.

A few counts support this clonotype. This chain uses TRBV12-3 or TRBV12-4 with TRBJ1-1; D call uncertain. V lost 4 bases and J lost 4, with 7 bases in between. The CDR3 spans 12 residues. The CDR3 protein is CASSSSATEAFF. The CDR3 DNA sequence: TGTGCCAGCAGTTCCTCGGCCACTGAAGCTTTCTTT.

The table lists this clonotype with many counts. CDR3 protein: CASSLTSLTETQYF. CDR3 DNA: TGTGCCAGCAGCTTAACTAGTTTAACAGAGACCCAGTACTTC. The chain has TRBV7-2 and TRBJ2-5; possible D gene TRBD2, 5 bases. Trimming pared 2 bases from V and 4 bases from J, leaving 11 bases between. Germline CDR1 and CDR2: SGHTA and FQGNSA. CDR3 length: 14 amino acids.

This clonotype was observed a handful of times. The chain combines TRBV2 with TRBJ2-1; 7 nucleotides line up with TRBD1. Germline V lookup: CDR1 SNHLY, CDR2 FYNNEI. The trim removed 6 bases at V and 0 bases at J, leaving 8 bases unmatched. CDR3 length: 16 amino acids. CDR3 nucleotide sequence: TGTGCCAGCAGCGTAAGCCGGGACAGCTCCTACAATGAGCAGTTCTTC. This gives the protein CASSVSRDSSYNEQFF.

The chain is built from TRBV20-1 and TRBJ1-2; 8 bases line up with TRBD1. CDR3 size: 15 residues. J lost 5 bases, V lost 1 base, and 9 bases had no gene match. Germline V gene data show CDR1 as DFQATT and CDR2 as SNEGSKA (reference sequence). The CDR3, as DNA: TGCAGTGCTAGAGCCCACGGGACAGGACTTTATGGCTACACCTTC. The encoded protein is CSARAHGTGLYGYTF.

V is TRBV4-1 and J is TRBJ1-1; D is perhaps TRBD1 (5 bases). This CDR3 is built from 14 residues. Deletions cut 0 bases from V and 10 bases from J, with 15 bases between. Germline V lookup: CDR1 MGHRA, CDR2 YSYEKL. In DNA, the CDR3 is TGCGCCAGCAGCCAAGACAGGGCGCGGGAAACAGCTTTCTTT. Protein sequence: CASSQDRARETAFF.

This clonotype has at least ten counts. The chain couples TRBV5-5 to TRBJ2-7, with TRBD1 matching over 7 bases. The CDR3 runs 15 residues. The V gene's germline CDR1 is SGHKS and CDR2 YYEKEE (reference sequence). The V gene end was trimmed by 3 bases and the J gene end by 3 bases; junction bases not matched to a gene: 9. The CDR3 DNA follows: TGTGCCAGCAGCTACGCCGGGACAGCCTTCTACGAGCAGTACTTC. Protein product: CASSYAGTAFYEQYF.

This clonotype showed up just a few times. The gene calls are TRBV6-1 and TRBJ1-2, with D uncertain. Germline CDR1 is MNHNS and CDR2 is SASEGT. The V and J ends lost 3 bases and 8 bases respectively, with 13 bases between them. This CDR3 has 13 residues. DNA of the CDR3: TGTGCCAGCAGTGATCCAGCTTTCGGGGGCTACACCTTC. Its protein product is CASSDPAFGGYTF.

This clonotype was counted ten times or more. This chain connects TRBV12-3 or TRBV12-4 to TRBJ2-7, with D possibly matching TRBD1 (5 bases). The V gene lost 3 bases and the J gene lost 0 bases, with 9 bases spanning the gap. The CDR3 has 14 amino acids. The DNA for the CDR3 is TGTGCCAGCAGTTTGAGACAGAGCTCCTACGAGCAGTACTTC. Translating gives CASSLRQSSYEQYF.

V is TRBV20-1 and J is TRBJ2-7, with 10 bases fitting TRBD1. V lost 6 bases, J lost 6 bases, and 11 bases stayed unmatched. The CDR3 is 14 residues long. Germline V gene sequence: CDR1 DFQATT, CDR2 SNEGSKA (reference sequence). The CDR3 protein is CSAADRGQGTEQYF. The CDR3 nucleotides read TGCAGTGCCGCCGATCGGGGACAGGGGACCGAGCAGTACTTC.

This clonotype was seen at least ten times. The V call is TRBV7-9, the J call TRBJ2-7; no clear D gene. Germline CDR1 and CDR2: SEHNR and FQNEAQ (reference sequence). This CDR3 has 16 residues. Trimming removed 1 base from V and 3 bases from J, with 16 bases in between. The CDR3 here is CASSLGSYSKNYEQYF. The CDR3 nucleotides are TGTGCCAGCAGCTTAGGTTCGTACTCCAAGAACTACGAGCAGTACTTC.

Many counts were recorded for this clonotype. The chain carries TRBV10-2 and TRBJ2-7; 8 bases fit TRBD1. V trimming: 4 bases; J trimming: 1 base; junction bases outside the gene matches: 12. The CDR3 is 17 residues long. Germline V gene data show CDR1 as WSHSY and CDR2 as SAAADI. The CDR3 DNA sequence: TGCGCCAGCAGTGCGACAGGGGTTCGCCGCAATTCCTACGAGCAGTACTTC. This encodes CASSATGVRRNSYEQYF.

The sample holds many counts of this clonotype. V and J are TRBV6-2 or TRBV6-3 and TRBJ1-2, with D possibly being TRBD1 (5 bases). Germline V gives CDR1 MNHEY, CDR2 SVGEGT. The CDR3 has 12 residues. Trimming removed 2 bases from V and 4 bases from J, with 5 bases in between. CDR3 DNA sequence: TGTGCCAGCAGTTACAGGGGCTATGGCTACACCTTC. It encodes CASSYRGYGYTF.

In this sample, this clonotype turned up many times. The chain links TRBV7-2 to TRBJ2-4; D is perhaps TRBD1 (5 bases). CDR3 length: 16 amino acids. In germline, CDR1 is SGHTA, CDR2 FQGNSA. The germline V and J ends were trimmed by 5 bases and 0 bases, with 14 bases remaining between them. In DNA form, the CDR3 reads TGTGCCAGCAGCGAGCAGGGCCGGGTAGCCAAAAACATTCAGTACTTC. Encoded protein: CASSEQGRVAKNIQYF.